A selection of T cell receptor beta chains follows, all from one sample in a study of T cells in Graves' hyperthyroidism and ophthalmopathy. From the multiplex PCR reads, TCRdb called clonotypes with MiXCR, one entry per CDR3 protein. The table has approximately 600,000 distinct CDR3 sequences, roughly 13% seen once; the top ten hold 4.5% to 6%. Sequencing was done on a sample of blood. The receptor source for this set is a woman in her twenties or thirties with Graves' hyperthyroidism that later progressed to Graves' ophthalmopathy. The conserved cysteine and the conserved F or W are not part of the CDR3 here. Each record gives: CDR3 protein, clone size, V gene. Rows give clone size only sometimes, using once, few, many, or a class for an expanded clone.

ATPAGVGYT	-	TRBV28
ASSSTFRTTGSYEQY	many	TRBV11-3
AWETGTISSGNTIY	-	TRBV30
ASSFKYEQY	many	TRBV7-8
SPRGDSSNEQF	few	TRBV20-1
ASSYVRPNEQF	many	TRBV6-2/TRBV6-3
ASSYRDPSETQY	-	TRBV9
ASSDPADPGNTIY	-	TRBV9
SAQIGGQETQY	once	TRBV20-1
ASSRQGKGNQPQH	many	TRBV12-3/TRBV12-4
SVETGQGSPLH	many	TRBV29-1
ASSYRGGLNGKLF	-	TRBV6-2/TRBV6-3
ASSRDRVRTGELF	-	TRBV5-1
ASSAGSSGANVLT	-	TRBV6-1
ASSEGMGGADEKLF	-	TRBV25-1
ASSQTDMDYGYT	-	TRBV3-1
SARDRGRGGEPQH	many	TRBV20-1
ASSTWRQGSYGYT	-	TRBV6-5
AISNPSGSTDTQY	many	TRBV10-3
ATSDSGLAVKAYTNEQF	many	TRBV24-1
ASSQDRSPGDTQY	-	TRBV4-3
ASSPRSGVQETQY	-	TRBV5-1
AISDSNTGELF	many	TRBV10-3
ATSRDPEANYGYT	many	TRBV15
ASKDPVHSGYT	many	TRBV28
ASSHGVQGLGSYNEQF	few	TRBV19
SASGEGANTDTQY	many	TRBV20-1
ATSRDRVDLTGELF	many	TRBV15
ASSKEAGAGNEQF	many	TRBV6-1
ASSLLAEPYYEQY	many	TRBV5-1
ASSYSALSGRRSYEQY	few	TRBV6-5
ASTQQWRPPGELF	many	TRBV6-1
SVAGLATGELF	many	TRBV29-1
ASSQVGGALAQY	few	TRBV4-1
ASSLWGGTVNTEAF	many	TRBV28
ASGGQWGNNEQF	many	TRBV2
ATVGLAGDPPFYEQY	few	TRBV6-1
SARELASSYEQY	-	TRBV20-1
ASSLVGTPPNNEQF	few	TRBV11-2
ASSEQGSVYGYT	many	TRBV27
ASQKTGVSPLH	few	TRBV28
ASSTRTGFLSPLH	-	TRBV18
ASSLRDPTYEQY	many	TRBV2
ASSLEVGWEYEQY	many	TRBV11-3
ASSPSDRGHDSHGYT	many	TRBV13